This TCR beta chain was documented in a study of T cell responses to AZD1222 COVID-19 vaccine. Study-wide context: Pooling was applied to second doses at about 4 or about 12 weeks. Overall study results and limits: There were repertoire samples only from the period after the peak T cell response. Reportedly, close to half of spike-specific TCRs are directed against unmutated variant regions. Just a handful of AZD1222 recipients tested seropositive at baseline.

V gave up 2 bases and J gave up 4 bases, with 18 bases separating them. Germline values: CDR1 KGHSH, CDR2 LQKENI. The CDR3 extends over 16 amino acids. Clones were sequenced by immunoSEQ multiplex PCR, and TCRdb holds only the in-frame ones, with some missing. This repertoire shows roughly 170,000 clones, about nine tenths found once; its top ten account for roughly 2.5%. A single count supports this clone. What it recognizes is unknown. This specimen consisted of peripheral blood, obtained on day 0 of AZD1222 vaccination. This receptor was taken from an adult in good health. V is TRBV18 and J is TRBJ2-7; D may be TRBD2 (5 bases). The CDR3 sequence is CASSPYISQSGYEQYF. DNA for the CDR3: TGTGCCAGCTCACCATACATCTCACAGTCGGGGTACGAGCAGTACTTC.